These T cell receptor beta chains were read from a single sample in a study of cytomegalovirus exposure and HLA in healthy donors. Assay used: immunoSEQ multiplex PCR; TCRdb lists only in-frame clones, some missing. The top ten clones hold 1.5% to 2% of a sample with 150,000 to 200,000 clones, about 83% of them seen once. The sample consisted of PBMCs. These receptors were taken from a man aged 35-49 years in good health and CMV-seropositive. Both conserved end residues are trimmed from each CDR3. A clone size is listed for some rows: how often the clone was seen (once, few, many), or a class if it is expanded.

TRBV2	NA	ASSIFRDAYNEQF
TRBV2	NA	ASSGPSNTEAF
TRBV7-2	few	ASSLTSGGDEQY
TRBV18	NA	ASSPLAGVGNEQF
TRBV19	few	ASNERNQPQH
TRBV7-3	NA	ASSLAFAVYNEQF
TRBV7-9	once	ASSLTFDQPQH
TRBV6-5	NA	ATFPPGQGTEAF
TRBV7-3	NA	ASSKGAPDTQY
TRBV19	NA	ASSIGGGSYNEQF
TRBV5-4	NA	ASSGITGGTEAF
TRBV27	once	ASSLVRGSTYEQY
TRBV25-1	NA	ATGKGTSGTNEQF
TRBV19	NA	ASSRGQGQGLPQH
TRBV5-1	NA	ASEPGGTANTGELF
TRBV6-1	NA	ATHRTRAPDTQY
TRBV7-9	NA	SSSSPDRSNTIY
TRBV19	few	ASSLPPWNEKLF
TRBV29-1	NA	SVPWSARYGYT
TRBV5-4	NA	AVGTADLYNSPLH
TRBV5-6	NA	ASTNGQGLAEQF
TRBV30	NA	AWSASYGYT
TRBV6-5	NA	ASSYIQGRYGYT
TRBV6-5	few	ASSGQGAGYT